Below are 28 T cell receptor beta chains sequenced from a single sample in a study of cytomegalovirus exposure and HLA in healthy donors. Primers for the PCR totalled 60 Vbeta and 13 Jbeta. Assay: immunoSEQ multiplex PCR; the TCRdb copy retains only in-frame clones and omits some. The data contain about 170,000 clones, more than 80% of them seen just once; the ten biggest clones take up about 4.9%. Sequences were obtained from PBMCs. Every receptor here comes from a man aged 18 to 29 in good health and CMV-seronegative.

The chain uses TRBV11-2 and TRBJ1-1; TRBD1 matches 7 bases. CDR1 is SGHAT and CDR2 is FQNNGV in the germline V gene. The J segment lost 8 bases and the V segment lost 2 bases, leaving 8 bases of the junction unmatched. This CDR3 is 14 amino acids long. The CDR3 DNA is TGTGCCAGCAGCTTATATACAGGGGAGTGGGAAGCTTTCTTT. Translation: CASSLYTGEWEAFF.

V gene TRBV6-6 combines with J gene TRBJ2-7; D might be TRBD1 (8 bases). Trimming removed 5 bases at V and 4 bases at J, with 18 bases between. Germline CDR1 is MNHNY and CDR2 is SVGAGI (reference sequence). CDR3 length: 15 amino acids. CDR3 DNA: TGTGCCAGCAGTCCAGGGGGCGGGAGCAGGTACGAGCAGTACTTC. Translated: CASSPGGGSRYEQYF.

The chain uses TRBV7-9 and TRBJ1-1; the D gene is possibly TRBD1 (5 bases). V lost 1 base, J lost 10 bases, and 13 bases lay in between. Germline assignment: CDR1 SEHNR and CDR2 FQNEAQ (reference sequence). There are 13 residues in the CDR3. This CDR3 is CASSLERGSGAFF. DNA for the CDR3: TGTGCCAGCAGCTTAGAACGGGGGTCGGGAGCTTTCTTT.

This clone was picked up one time. V and J are TRBV29-1 and TRBJ1-2; D unresolved. CDR1 is SQVTM, CDR2 ANQGSEA, per germline. The V end lost 0 bases, the J end lost 4 bases, and 6 bases lay between the germline ends. The CDR3 has 12 residues. This CDR3 reads CSVEDGLYGYTF. The CDR3 nucleotides are TGCAGCGTTGAAGATGGGCTCTATGGCTACACCTTC.

The chain employs TRBV7-9 and TRBJ1-1, with a possible D match to TRBD1 (6 bases). CDR1 and CDR2 (germline): SEHNR, FQNEAQ (reference sequence). The V and J ends lost 5 bases and 3 bases respectively, with 22 bases between them. The length of the CDR3 is 17 residues. In DNA form, the CDR3 reads TGTGCCAGCAGCCGACAATCAACAGGGTTTATAGACACTGAAGCTTTCTTT. Residues: CASSRQSTGFIDTEAFF. The full variable domain, in which reference TRBV7-9 and TRBJ1-1 provide the parts outside the CDR3, is DTGVSQNPRHKITKRGQNVTFRCDPISEHNRLYWYRQTLGQGPEFLTYFQNEAQLEKSRLLSDRFSAERPKGSFSTLEIQRTEQGDSAMYLCASSRQSTGFIDTEAFFGQGTRLTVV.

J is TRBJ2-5 and V is TRBV9; TRBD2 matches at 7 bases. The V gene end was trimmed by 4 bases and the J gene end by 5 bases; junction bases not matched to a gene: 11. This CDR3 has 15 residues. Germline V CDR1 and CDR2: SGDLS, YYNGEE. CDR3 bases: TGTGCCAGCAGCCCTACCGGACTCGGGGGGGAGACCCAGTACTTC. This gives the protein CASSPTGLGGETQYF.

The V gene is TRBV7-6, the J gene TRBJ2-3; TRBD2 matches at 9 bases. From germline, CDR1 is SGHVS and CDR2 FNYEAQ. The CDR3 is made up of 15 amino acids. V dropped 1 base and J dropped 1; count of bases not matched to a gene: 0. As DNA, the CDR3 is TGTGCCAGCAGCTTAGGCGGGAGGGGCACAGATACGCAGTATTTT. Encoded protein: CASSLGGRGTDTQYF.

V is TRBV5-1 and J is TRBJ2-5, with D hard to call. This CDR3 comprises 15 residues. CDR1 and CDR2 (germline): SGHRS, YFSETQ. Deletions cut 4 bases from V and 2 bases from J, with 15 bases between. The CDR3 spells CASSPTTDSQETQYF. The CDR3 nucleotides read TGCGCCAGCAGCCCGACCACTGACTCGCAAGAGACCCAGTACTTC.

The chain is built from TRBV4-1 and TRBJ2-1, with TRBD1 identical over 11 bases. The germline CDR1 and CDR2 sequences are MGHRA and YSYEKL. The V gene end was trimmed by 4 bases and the J gene end by 0 bases; junction bases not matched to a gene: 14. This CDR3 contains 20 residues. CDR3 nucleotide sequence: TGCGCCAGCAGCCCTCAAATGGGACAGGGGGTTCCTAGCTCCTACAATGAGCAGTTCTTC. Protein: CASSPQMGQGVPSSYNEQFF.

The J gene is TRBJ2-2, the V gene TRBV9; D is unresolved. V was clipped by 3 bases and J by 5 bases, with 11 bases between them. Germline V lookup: CDR1 SGDLS, CDR2 YYNGEE. CDR3 length equals 14 residues. This chain's CDR3 is CASSAPTSTGELFF. Here the CDR3 DNA reads TGTGCCAGCAGCGCACCGACAAGTACCGGGGAGCTGTTTTTT. Full variable domain (missing parts from reference TRBV9 and TRBJ2-2): DSGVTQTPKHLITATGQRVTLRCSPRSGDLSVYWYQQSLDQGLQFLIQYYNGEERAKGNILERFSAQQFPDLHSELNLSSLELGDSALYFCASSAPTSTGELFFGEGSRLTVL.

The V call is TRBV2, the J call TRBJ2-3; no clear D. This CDR3 is 14 amino acids long. Germline V lookup: CDR1 SNHLY, CDR2 FYNNEI. V shed 6 bases and J shed 2 bases, with 12 bases lying between them. CDR3 bases: TGTGCCAGCAGGGAGCAGTTGTCCACAGATACGCAGTATTTT. Amino acid sequence: CASREQLSTDTQYF.

This clone was seen more than once but under ten times. This sequence joins TRBV19 and TRBJ2-1; the D is unclear. The germline V gene has CDR1 LNHDA and CDR2 SQIVND (reference sequence). CDR3 length: 13 residues. V was cut by 2 bases and J by 9 bases, with 11 bases left in between. CDR3 DNA sequence: TGTGCCAGTAGTATACAACGCGGCAGTGAGCAGTTCTTC. Protein product: CASSIQRGSEQFF.

The V gene is TRBV11-2, the J gene TRBJ2-1; 9 nucleotides align to TRBD2. Germline V gene data show CDR1 as SGHAT and CDR2 as FQNNGV. V trimming: 5 bases; J trimming: 3 bases; junction bases outside the gene matches: 8. This CDR3 is built from 16 residues. The CDR3 here is CASSPGGRGGYNEQFF. The CDR3 DNA is TGTGCCAGCAGCCCAGGAGGGCGGGGGGGCTACAATGAGCAGTTCTTC.

The chain employs TRBV15 and TRBJ2-7; 7 bases are shared with TRBD1. Trimming at V came to 3 bases and at J to 4 bases, leaving 3 bases not matched to a gene. CDR1 and CDR2 (germline): LNHNV, YYDKDF (reference sequence). The CDR3 totals 13 residues. The CDR3 loop reads CATSREDRYEQYF. CDR3 in DNA: TGTGCCACCAGCAGGGAGGACAGGTACGAGCAGTACTTC.

The J gene is TRBJ1-5, the V gene TRBV5-1; 7 bases match TRBD1. V lost 0 bases, J lost 1 base, and 7 bases stayed unmatched. From germline, CDR1 is SGHRS and CDR2 YFSETQ. CDR3 length: 17 amino acids. The CDR3 region is CASSLGPRGQSNQPQHF. The CDR3, as DNA: TGCGCCAGCAGCTTGGGCCCCCGGGGACAGAGCAATCAGCCCCAGCATTTT.

The V call is TRBV19, the J call TRBJ1-1; 7 bases are shared with TRBD1. Germline V gene lookup returns CDR1 LNHDA and CDR2 SQIVND (reference sequence). CDR3 length: 15 amino acids. The V gene end was trimmed by 6 bases and the J gene end by 1 base; junction bases not matched to a gene: 8. CDR3 loop: CASRRQGEGNTEAFF. The CDR3 region has the DNA TGTGCCAGTAGGAGACAGGGCGAAGGGAACACTGAAGCTTTCTTT.

The chain joins TRBV27 to TRBJ2-3, with D possibly matching TRBD2 (5 bases). This CDR3 contains 13 residues. In germline, CDR1 is MNHEY, CDR2 SMNVEV (reference sequence). V gave up 0 bases and J gave up 7 bases, with 8 bases separating them. CDR3 protein: CASSLSRGNTQYF. DNA for the CDR3: TGTGCCAGCAGTTTATCGAGAGGGAATACGCAGTATTTT.

This chain uses TRBV29-1 with TRBJ2-3, with D maybe TRBD1 (5 bases). Trimming removed 2 bases at V and 5 bases at J, with 11 bases between. Germline V gives CDR1 SQVTM, CDR2 ANQGSEA. This CDR3 comprises 13 residues. The CDR3 bases are TGCAGCGTTGAACGGAATCAGGGAGATACGCAGTATTTT. Translating gives CSVERNQGDTQYF.

CDR3 DNA sequence: TGTGCCAGCAGCGTGGGGGCGGGGGTTACGACCTACGAGCAGTACTTC. This translates into CASSVGAGVTTYEQYF. V and J are TRBV9 and TRBJ2-7; D may be TRBD2 (7 bases). V lost 2 bases and J lost 2, with 17 bases in between. The CDR3 is made up of 16 amino acids. The V gene's germline CDR1 is SGDLS and CDR2 YYNGEE.

This clone was observed a few times. CDR3 in DNA: TGTGCCAGCAGTGACCCTTCTTATACCTACGAGCAGTACTTC. Its protein is CASSDPSYTYEQYF. This chain uses TRBV6-1 with TRBJ2-7, with D uncertain. Germline assignment: CDR1 MNHNS and CDR2 SASEGT. This CDR3 has 14 amino acids. Trimming removed 3 bases at V and 2 bases at J, with 11 bases between.

This sequence joins TRBV30 and TRBJ2-7; TRBD1 matches 7 bases. Germline CDR1 GTSNPN, CDR2 SVGIG (reference sequence). V lost 8 bases and J lost 3; bases outside the gene matches: 7. This CDR3 has 12 residues. CDR3 region: CAQQDRFYEQYF. The CDR3 DNA is TGTGCCCAGCAGGACAGGTTCTACGAGCAGTACTTC.

The V and J genes are TRBV9 and TRBJ2-4; D not certain. V gave up 0 bases and J gave up 6 bases, with 10 bases separating them. From germline, CDR1 is SGDLS and CDR2 YYNGEE. The CDR3 is 14 amino acids. The CDR3 reads CASSVGWSGNIQYF. The CDR3 bases are TGTGCCAGCAGCGTAGGGTGGTCCGGAAACATTCAGTACTTC.

The gene calls are TRBV19 and TRBJ1-5; TRBD1 matches 7 bases. V was pared by 8 bases and J by 5 bases, with 3 bases of the junction left unmatched. Germline CDR1 and CDR2: LNHDA and SQIVND (reference sequence). The CDR3 runs 12 residues. CDR3 DNA: TGTGCCAGTGTCGACAGGGATCAGCCCCAGCATTTT. Amino acids: CASVDRDQPQHF.

The rearrangement joins TRBV7-9 to TRBJ2-3, with 9 nucleotides matching TRBD2. This CDR3 has 15 residues. Germline lookup yields CDR1 SEHNR and CDR2 FQNEAQ (reference sequence). J lost 3 bases, V lost 5 bases, and 6 bases had no gene match. In DNA form, the CDR3 reads TGTGCCAGCAGCCCTATAGCGGGAGTGACAGATACGCAGTATTTT. Translation: CASSPIAGVTDTQYF. The complete variable domain, with remaining parts taken from reference TRBV7-9 and TRBJ2-3, reads DTGVSQNPRHKITKRGQNVTFRCDPISEHNRLYWYRQTLGQGPEFLTYFQNEAQLEKSRLLSDRFSAERPKGSFSTLEIQRTEQGDSAMYLCASSPIAGVTDTQYFGPGTRLTVL.

The rearrangement joins TRBV10-3 to TRBJ2-3; possibly TRBD2 for D (5 bases). CDR1 and CDR2 (germline): ENHRY, SYGVKD. V dropped 2 bases and J dropped 2 bases, with 17 bases sitting between them. The CDR3 spans 17 residues. As DNA, the CDR3 is TGTGCCATCAGTGAGGAGGGAGCTTTGATCCACACAGATACGCAGTATTTT. It yields the protein CAISEEGALIHTDTQYF.

V and J are TRBV19 and TRBJ2-7; 11 nucleotides line up with TRBD1. Germline CDR1 reads LNHDA; CDR2 reads SQIVND (reference sequence). V lost 1 base and J lost 6; bases outside the gene matches: 5. The CDR3 is 15 residues long. The CDR3 loop is CASSIAFGTGGEQYF. Here the CDR3 DNA reads TGTGCCAGTAGTATAGCCTTTGGGACAGGGGGCGAGCAGTACTTC.

This chain links TRBV5-4 with TRBJ1-1; D unresolved. Germline V gene sequence: CDR1 SGHNT, CDR2 YYREEE (reference sequence). The CDR3 length is 12 residues. Trimming removed 9 bases at V and 4 bases at J, with 13 bases between. The CDR3 nucleotides read TGTGCCACCAATCGACCAGGCACTGAAGCTTTCTTT. Translated, it gives CATNRPGTEAFF.

The chain is built from TRBV7-9 and TRBJ2-1; no clear D. CDR3 length: 16 amino acids. Between the trimmed V and J ends, which lost 6 bases and 1 base, there was a span of 16 bases. Germline V CDR1 and CDR2: SEHNR, FQNEAQ (reference sequence). CDR3 nucleotides: TGTGCCAGCAGACCACTCCCGGGTTTATCCTACAATGAGCAGTTCTTC. This encodes CASRPLPGLSYNEQFF.